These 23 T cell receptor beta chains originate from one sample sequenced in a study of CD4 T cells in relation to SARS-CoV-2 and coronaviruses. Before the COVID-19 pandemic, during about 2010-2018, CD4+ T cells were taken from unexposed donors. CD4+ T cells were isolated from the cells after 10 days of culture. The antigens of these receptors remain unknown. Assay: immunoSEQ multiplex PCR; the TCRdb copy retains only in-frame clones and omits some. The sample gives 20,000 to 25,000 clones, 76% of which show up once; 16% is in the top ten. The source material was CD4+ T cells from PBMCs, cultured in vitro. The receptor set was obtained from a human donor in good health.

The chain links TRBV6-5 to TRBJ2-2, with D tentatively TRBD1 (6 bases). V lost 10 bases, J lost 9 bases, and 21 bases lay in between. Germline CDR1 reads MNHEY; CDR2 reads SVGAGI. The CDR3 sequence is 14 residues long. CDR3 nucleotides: TGTGCCACCCATGATTCAGGGGCCCTGAGGGAGCTGTTTTTT. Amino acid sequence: CATHDSGALRELFF.

CDR3 in DNA: TGTGCCACCAGTGGACAACAGGGGGCCCGAAATGAGCAGTTCTTC. The encoded protein is CATSGQQGARNEQFF. The gene calls are TRBV24-1 and TRBJ2-1; 9 nucleotides agree with TRBD1. Germline V gene data show CDR1 as KGHDR and CDR2 as SFDVKD. The V gene end was trimmed by 5 bases and the J gene end by 7 bases; junction bases not matched to a gene: 8. The CDR3 extends over 15 amino acids.

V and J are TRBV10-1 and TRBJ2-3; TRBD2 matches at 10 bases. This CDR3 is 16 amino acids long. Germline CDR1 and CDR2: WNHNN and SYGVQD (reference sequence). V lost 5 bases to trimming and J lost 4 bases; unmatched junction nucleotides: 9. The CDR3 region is CASSRKAGGPPDTQYF. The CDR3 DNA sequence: TGCGCCAGCAGTCGAAAAGCGGGAGGGCCCCCAGATACGCAGTATTTT.

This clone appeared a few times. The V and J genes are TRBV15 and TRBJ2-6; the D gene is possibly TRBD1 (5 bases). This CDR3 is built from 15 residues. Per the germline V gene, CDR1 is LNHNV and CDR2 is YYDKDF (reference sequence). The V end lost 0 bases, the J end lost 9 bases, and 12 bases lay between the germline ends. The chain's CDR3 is CATSREGQGVNVLTF. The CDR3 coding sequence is TGTGCCACCAGCAGAGAGGGGCAGGGCGTCAACGTCCTGACTTTC.

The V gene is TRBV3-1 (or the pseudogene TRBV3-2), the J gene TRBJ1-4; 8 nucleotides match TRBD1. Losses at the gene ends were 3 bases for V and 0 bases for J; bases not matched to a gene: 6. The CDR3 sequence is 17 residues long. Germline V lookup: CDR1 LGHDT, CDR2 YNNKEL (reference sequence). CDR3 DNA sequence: TGTGCCAGCAGCCAGGGCGGACAGGGTGCAACTAATGAAAAACTGTTTTTT. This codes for CASSQGGQGATNEKLFF.

CDR3 sequence: CASSQGIGQGGNQPQHF. The CDR3 bases are TGTGCCAGCAGCCAAGGTATCGGACAGGGAGGCAATCAGCCCCAGCATTTT. J is TRBJ1-5 and V is TRBV4-2; 8 bases match TRBD1. CDR3 length equals 17 residues. With 1 base clipped from V and 2 bases from J, the junction kept 7 bases outside the gene matches. Germline lookup yields CDR1 LGHNA and CDR2 YNFKEQ.

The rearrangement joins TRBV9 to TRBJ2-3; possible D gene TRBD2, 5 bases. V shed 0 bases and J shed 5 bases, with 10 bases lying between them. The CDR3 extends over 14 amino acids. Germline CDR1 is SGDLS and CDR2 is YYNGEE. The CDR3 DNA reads TGTGCCAGCAGCGTAGTCGGACTGAGAGATACGCAGTATTTT. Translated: CASSVVGLRDTQYF.

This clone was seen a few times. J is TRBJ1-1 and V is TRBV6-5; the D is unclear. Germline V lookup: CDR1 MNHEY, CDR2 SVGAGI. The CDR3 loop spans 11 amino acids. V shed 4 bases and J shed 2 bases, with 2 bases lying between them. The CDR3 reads CASSSNTEAFF. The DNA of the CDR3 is TGTGCCAGCAGTTCAAACACTGAAGCTTTCTTT.

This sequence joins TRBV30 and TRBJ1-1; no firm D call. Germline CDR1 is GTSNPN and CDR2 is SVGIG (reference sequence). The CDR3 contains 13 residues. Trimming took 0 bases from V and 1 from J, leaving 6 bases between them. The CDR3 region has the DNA TGTGCCTGGAGTGTGAGGGAGAACACTGAAGCTTTCTTT. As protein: CAWSVRENTEAFF.

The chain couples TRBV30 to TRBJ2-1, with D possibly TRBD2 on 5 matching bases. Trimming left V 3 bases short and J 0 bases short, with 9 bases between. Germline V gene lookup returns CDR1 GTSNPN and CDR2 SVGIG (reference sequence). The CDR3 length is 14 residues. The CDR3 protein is CAWRGLISYNEQFF. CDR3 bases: TGTGCCTGGAGAGGACTGATCTCCTACAATGAGCAGTTCTTC.

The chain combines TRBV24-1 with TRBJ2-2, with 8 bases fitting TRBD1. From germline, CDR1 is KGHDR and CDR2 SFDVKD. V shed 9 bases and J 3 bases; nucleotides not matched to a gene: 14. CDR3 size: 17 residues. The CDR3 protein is CATAITGGKSDTGELFF. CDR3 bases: TGTGCCACCGCAATCACAGGGGGGAAGTCGGACACCGGGGAGCTGTTTTTT.

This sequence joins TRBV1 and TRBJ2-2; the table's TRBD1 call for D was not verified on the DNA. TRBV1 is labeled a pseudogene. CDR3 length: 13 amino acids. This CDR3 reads CTFPGRGTGELFF. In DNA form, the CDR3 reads TGCACCTTCCCAGGTAGGGGGACCGGGGAGCTGTTTTTT.

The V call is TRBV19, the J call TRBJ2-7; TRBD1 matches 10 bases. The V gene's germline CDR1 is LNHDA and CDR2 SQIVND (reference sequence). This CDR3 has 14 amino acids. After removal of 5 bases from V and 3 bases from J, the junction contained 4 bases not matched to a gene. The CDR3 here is CASSRTGGFYEQYF. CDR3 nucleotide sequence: TGTGCCAGTAGTCGGACAGGGGGATTCTACGAGCAGTACTTC.

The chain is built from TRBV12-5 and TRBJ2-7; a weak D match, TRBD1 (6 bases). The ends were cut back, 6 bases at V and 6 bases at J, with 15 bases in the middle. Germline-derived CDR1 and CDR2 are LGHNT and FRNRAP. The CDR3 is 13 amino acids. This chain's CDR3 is CASGLGQSREQYF. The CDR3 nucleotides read TGTGCTAGTGGCCTTGGACAGTCCCGCGAGCAGTACTTC.

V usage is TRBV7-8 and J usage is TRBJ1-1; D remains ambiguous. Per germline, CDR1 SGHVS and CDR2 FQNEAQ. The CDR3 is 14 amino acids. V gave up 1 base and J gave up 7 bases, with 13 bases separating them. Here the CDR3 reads CASSLDTNSHEAFF. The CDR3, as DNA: TGTGCCAGCAGCTTAGATACGAACTCCCATGAAGCTTTCTTT.

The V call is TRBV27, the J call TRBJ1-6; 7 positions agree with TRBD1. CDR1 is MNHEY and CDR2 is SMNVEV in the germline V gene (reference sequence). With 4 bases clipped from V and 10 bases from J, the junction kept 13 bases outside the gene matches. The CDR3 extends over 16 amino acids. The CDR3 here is CASSSQAGGGWSPLHF. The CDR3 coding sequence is TGTGCCAGCAGTTCCCAAGCAGGGGGAGGTTGGTCACCCCTCCACTTT.

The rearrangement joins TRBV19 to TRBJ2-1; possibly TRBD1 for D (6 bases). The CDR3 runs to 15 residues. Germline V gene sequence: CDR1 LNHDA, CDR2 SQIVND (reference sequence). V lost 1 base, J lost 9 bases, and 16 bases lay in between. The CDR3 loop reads CASSIGQGSLGEQFF. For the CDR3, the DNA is TGTGCCAGTAGTATAGGGCAGGGGAGTCTAGGTGAGCAGTTCTTC.

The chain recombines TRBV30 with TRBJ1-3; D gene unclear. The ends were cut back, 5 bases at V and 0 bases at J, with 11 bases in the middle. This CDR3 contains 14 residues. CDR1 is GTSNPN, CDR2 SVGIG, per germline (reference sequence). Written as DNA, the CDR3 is TGTGCCTGGGCTCCGGGATCCTCTGGAAACACCATATATTTT. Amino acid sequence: CAWAPGSSGNTIYF. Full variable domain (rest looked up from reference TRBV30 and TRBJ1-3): SQTIHQWPATLVQPVGSPLSLECTVEGTSNPNLYWYRQAAGRGLQLLFYSVGIGQISSEVPQNLSASRPQDRQFILSSKKLLLSDSGFYLCAWAPGSSGNTIYFGEGSWLTVV.

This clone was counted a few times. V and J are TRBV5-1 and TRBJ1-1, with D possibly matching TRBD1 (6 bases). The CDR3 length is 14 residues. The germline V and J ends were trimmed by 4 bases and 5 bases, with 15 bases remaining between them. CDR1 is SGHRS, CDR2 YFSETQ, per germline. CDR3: CASSPGDIGTEAFF. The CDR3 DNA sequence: TGCGCCAGCAGCCCCGGGGACATCGGGACTGAAGCTTTCTTT.

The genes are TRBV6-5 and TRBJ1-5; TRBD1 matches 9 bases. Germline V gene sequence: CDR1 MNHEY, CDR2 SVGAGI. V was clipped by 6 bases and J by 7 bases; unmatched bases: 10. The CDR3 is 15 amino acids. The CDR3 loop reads CASRGGQGPGQPQHF. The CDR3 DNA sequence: TGTGCCAGCAGAGGCGGACAGGGGCCGGGGCAGCCCCAGCATTTT.

DNA of the CDR3: TGCGCCAGCAGCTTGATGGACTCTGGGGCCAACGTCCTGACTTTC. It codes for CASSLMDSGANVLTF. The V gene is TRBV5-1, the J gene TRBJ2-6; D is unclear. Trimming pared 1 base from V and 0 bases from J, leaving 5 bases between. This CDR3 is built from 15 residues. CDR1 and CDR2 (germline): SGHRS, YFSETQ. Combining the CDR3 with reference TRBV5-1 and TRBJ2-6 gives the whole variable domain KAGVTQTPRYLIKTRGQQVTLSCSPISGHRSVSWYQQTPGQGLQFLFEYFSETQRNKGNFPGRFSGRQFSNSRSEMNVSTLELGDSALYLCASSLMDSGANVLTFGAGSRLTVL.

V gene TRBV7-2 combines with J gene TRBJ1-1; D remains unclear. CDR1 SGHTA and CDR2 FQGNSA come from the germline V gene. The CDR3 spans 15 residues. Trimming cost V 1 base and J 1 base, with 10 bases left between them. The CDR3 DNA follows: TGTGCCAGCAGCTTAGATAGATTGAGGAACACTGAAGCTTTCTTT. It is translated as CASSLDRLRNTEAFF.

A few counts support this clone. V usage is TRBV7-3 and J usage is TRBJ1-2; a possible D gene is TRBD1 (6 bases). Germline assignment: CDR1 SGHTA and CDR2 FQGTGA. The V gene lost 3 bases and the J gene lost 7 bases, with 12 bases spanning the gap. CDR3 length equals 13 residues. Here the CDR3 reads CASSLSGASGYTF. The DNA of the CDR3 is TGTGCCAGCAGCTTGTCAGGGGCGAGTGGCTACACCTTC.